The 5 T cell receptor beta chains listed next were all sequenced from one sample in a study of CD8+ T cells in alopecia areata. TCR sequencing used cDNA made by reverse transcription of extracted RNA. Sequencing was performed with immunoSEQ multiplex PCR; in TCRdb, only in-frame clones are kept and a portion is missing. In the table there are approximately 280,000 clones, 58% of which are singletons. Described treatment: oral pan-JAK inhibitor, 5-10 mg twice daily. Here the sequenced sample was CD4+ T cells sorted from blood, taken at week 24, from a patient treated with tofacitinib. The receptor set was obtained from a human donor with alopecia areata.

CDR3 in amino acids: CAWSFGTGQGRAFF. CDR3 sequence (DNA): TGTGCCTGGAGTTTTGGGACCGGACAGGGACGGGCTTTCTTT. The genes are TRBV30 and TRBJ1-1, with 8 bases matching TRBD1. The length of the CDR3 is 14 residues. The J segment lost 11 bases and the V segment lost 2 bases, leaving 13 bases of the junction unmatched. Germline CDR1 is GTSNPN and CDR2 is SVGIG (reference sequence).

The chain carries TRBV5-1 and TRBJ2-7; 7 nucleotides match TRBD2. This CDR3 is built from 14 residues. Germline V gene data show CDR1 as SGHRS and CDR2 as YFSETQ. J was trimmed by 3 bases and V by 3 bases; bases with no gene match: 6. In nucleotides, the CDR3 is TGCGCCAGCAGCTCCAGCGGGGCCTACTACGAGCAGTACTTC. It is translated as CASSSSGAYYEQYF.

The chain is built from TRBV28 and TRBJ2-6; a possible D gene is TRBD2 (6 bases). Trimming shortened V by 8 bases and J by 2 bases, and 19 bases separated the two germline ends. The CDR3 length is 17 residues. In germline, CDR1 is MDHEN, CDR2 SYDVKM. CDR3 region: CASDSALGGAGANVLTF. CDR3 DNA: TGTGCCAGCGATTCCGCCCTGGGCGGGGCTGGGGCCAACGTCCTGACTTTC.

The rearrangement joins TRBV4-1 to TRBJ1-5; TRBD1 agrees at 8 bases. Germline assignment: CDR1 MGHRA and CDR2 YSYEKL. Trimming took 1 base from V and 7 from J; bases not matched to a gene: 6. The CDR3 length is 15 residues. The DNA for the CDR3 is TGCGCCAGCAGCCAAGGGACAGGGCGGCAGCAGCCCCAGCATTTT. Translated, it gives CASSQGTGRQQPQHF.

This chain connects TRBV5-1 to TRBJ2-7; 7 bases agree with TRBD1. V lost 2 bases and J lost 4; bases outside the gene matches: 6. Germline assignment: CDR1 SGHRS and CDR2 YFSETQ. This CDR3 spans 14 amino acids. The CDR3 DNA reads TGCGCCAGCAGCTTAGGGACAGCGGTTTACGAGCAGTACTTC. Protein: CASSLGTAVYEQYF. The full variable domain, with the rest looked up from reference TRBV5-1 and TRBJ2-7, is KAGVTQTPRYLIKTRGQQVTLSCSPISGHRSVSWYQQTPGQGLQFLFEYFSETQRNKGNFPGRFSGRQFSNSRSEMNVSTLELGDSALYLCASSLGTAVYEQYFGPGTRLTVT.